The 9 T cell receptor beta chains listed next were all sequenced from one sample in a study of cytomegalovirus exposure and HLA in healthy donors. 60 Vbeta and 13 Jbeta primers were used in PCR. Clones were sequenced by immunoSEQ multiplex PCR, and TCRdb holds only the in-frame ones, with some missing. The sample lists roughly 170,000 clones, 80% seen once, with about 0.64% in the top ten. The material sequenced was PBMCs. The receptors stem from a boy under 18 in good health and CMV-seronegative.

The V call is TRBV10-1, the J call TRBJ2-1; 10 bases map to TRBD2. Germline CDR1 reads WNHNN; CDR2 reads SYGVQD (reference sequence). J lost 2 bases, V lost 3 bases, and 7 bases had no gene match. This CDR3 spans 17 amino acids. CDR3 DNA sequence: TGCGCCAGCAGTGATGGGCTAGCGGGGGTTCCCTACAATGAGCAGTTCTTC. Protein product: CASSDGLAGVPYNEQFF.

CDR3 coding DNA: TGTGCCAGCAGCTTAGTTGCGACAGGGATCCACGAGCAGTACTTC. Its translation: CASSLVATGIHEQYF. This sequence joins TRBV7-8 and TRBJ2-7; TRBD1 matches 7 bases. The V and J ends lost 1 base and 5 bases, in that order; junction bases with no gene match: 8. From germline, CDR1 is SGHVS and CDR2 FQNEAQ. CDR3 length: 15 amino acids. Full variable domain (remainder filled in from reference TRBV7-8 and TRBJ2-7): GAGVSQSPRYKVAKRGQDVALRCDPISGHVSLFWYQQALGQGPEFLTYFQNEAQLDKSGLPSDRFFAERPEGSVSTLKIQRTQQEDSAVYLCASSLVATGIHEQYFGPGTRLTVT.

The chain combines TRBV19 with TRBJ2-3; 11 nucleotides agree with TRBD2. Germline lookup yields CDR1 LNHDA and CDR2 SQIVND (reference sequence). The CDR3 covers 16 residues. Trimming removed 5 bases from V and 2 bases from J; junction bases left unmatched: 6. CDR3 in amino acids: CASSPGLAGLTDTQYF. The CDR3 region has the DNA TGTGCCAGTAGTCCAGGACTAGCGGGCCTCACAGATACGCAGTATTTT.

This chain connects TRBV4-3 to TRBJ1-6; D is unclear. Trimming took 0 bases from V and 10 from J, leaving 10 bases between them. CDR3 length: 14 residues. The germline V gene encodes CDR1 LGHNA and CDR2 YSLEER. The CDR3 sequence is CASSQEPRRSPLHF. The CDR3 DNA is TGCGCCAGCAGCCAAGAACCTAGAAGGTCACCCCTCCACTTT.

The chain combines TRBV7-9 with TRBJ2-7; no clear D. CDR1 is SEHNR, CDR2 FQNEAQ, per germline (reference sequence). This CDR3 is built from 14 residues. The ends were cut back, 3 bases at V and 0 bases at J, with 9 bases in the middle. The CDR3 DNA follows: TGTGCCAGCAGCTTCGAGGCGATCTCCTACGAGCAGTACTTC. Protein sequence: CASSFEAISYEQYF.

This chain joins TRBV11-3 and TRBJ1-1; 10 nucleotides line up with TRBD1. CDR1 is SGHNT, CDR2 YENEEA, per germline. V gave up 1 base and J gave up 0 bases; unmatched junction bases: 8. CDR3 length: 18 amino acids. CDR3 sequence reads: CASSLGRRQGALNTEAFF. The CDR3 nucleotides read TGTGCCAGCAGCTTAGGGCGGAGACAGGGGGCTTTGAACACTGAAGCTTTCTTT. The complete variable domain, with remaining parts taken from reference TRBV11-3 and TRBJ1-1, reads EAGVVQSPRYKIIEKKQPVAFWCNPISGHNTLYWYLQNLGQGPELLIRYENEEAVDDSQLPKDRFSAERLKGVDSTLKIQPAELGDSAVYLCASSLGRRQGALNTEAFFGQGTRLTVV.

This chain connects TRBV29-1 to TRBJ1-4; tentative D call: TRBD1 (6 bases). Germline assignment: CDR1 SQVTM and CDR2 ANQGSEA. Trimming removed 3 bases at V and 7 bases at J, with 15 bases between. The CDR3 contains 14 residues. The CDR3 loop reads CSVELAGAGEKLFF. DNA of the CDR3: TGCAGCGTTGAGCTAGCGGGGGCCGGTGAAAAACTGTTTTTT. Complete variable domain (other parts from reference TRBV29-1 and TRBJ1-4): SAVISQKPSRDICQRGTSLTIQCQVDSQVTMMFWYRQQPGQSLTLIATANQGSEATYESGFVIDKFPISRPNLTFSTLTVSNMSPEDSSIYLCSVELAGAGEKLFFGSGTQLSVL.

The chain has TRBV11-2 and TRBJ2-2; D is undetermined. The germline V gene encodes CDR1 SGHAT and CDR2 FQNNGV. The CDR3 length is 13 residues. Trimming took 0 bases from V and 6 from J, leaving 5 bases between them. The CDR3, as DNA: TGTGCCAGCAGCTTAGACTGGCCCGGGGAGCTGTTTTTT. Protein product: CASSLDWPGELFF.

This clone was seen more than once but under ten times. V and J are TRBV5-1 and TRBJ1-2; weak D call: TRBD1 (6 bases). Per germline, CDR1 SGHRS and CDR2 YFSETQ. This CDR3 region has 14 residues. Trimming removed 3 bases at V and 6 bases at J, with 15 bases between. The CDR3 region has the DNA TGCGCCAGCAGCTATAGGGGGGGGACGGATGGCTACACCTTC. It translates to CASSYRGGTDGYTF.